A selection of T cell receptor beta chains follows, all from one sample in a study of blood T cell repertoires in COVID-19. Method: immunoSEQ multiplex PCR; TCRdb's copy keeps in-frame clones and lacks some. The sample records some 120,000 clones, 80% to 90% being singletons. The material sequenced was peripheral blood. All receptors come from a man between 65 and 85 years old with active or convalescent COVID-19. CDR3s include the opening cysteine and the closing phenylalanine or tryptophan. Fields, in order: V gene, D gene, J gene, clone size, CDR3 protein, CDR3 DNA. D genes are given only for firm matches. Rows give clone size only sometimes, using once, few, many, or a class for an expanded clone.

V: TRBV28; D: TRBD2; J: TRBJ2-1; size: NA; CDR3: CASSAGTSANEQFF; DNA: TGTGCCAGCAGTGCCGGGACTAGCGCCAATGAGCAGTTCTTC
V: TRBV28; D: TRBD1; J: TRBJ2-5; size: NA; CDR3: CASRTPGQAGGQETQYF; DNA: TGTGCCAGCAGAACCCCGGGACAGGCTGGGGGCCAAGAGACCCAGTACTTC
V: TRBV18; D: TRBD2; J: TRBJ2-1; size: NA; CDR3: CASSPAGTSNEQFF; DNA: TGTGCCAGCTCACCCGCAGGGACTAGCAATGAGCAGTTCTTC
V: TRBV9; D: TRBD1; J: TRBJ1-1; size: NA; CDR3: CASSPPGTGGYTEAFF; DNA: TGTGCCAGCAGCCCCCCGGGGACAGGGGGCTATACTGAAGCTTTCTTT
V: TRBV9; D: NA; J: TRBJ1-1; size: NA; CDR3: CASAPPGWDTEAFF; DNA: TGTGCCAGCGCCCCCCCAGGGTGGGATACTGAAGCTTTCTTT
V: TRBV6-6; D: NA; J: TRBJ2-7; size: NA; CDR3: CASSYTDYEQYF; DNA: TGTGCCAGCAGTTACACAGACTACGAGCAGTACTTC
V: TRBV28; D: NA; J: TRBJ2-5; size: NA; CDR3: CASSSDSQETQYF; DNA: TGTGCCAGCAGTTCGGACAGTCAAGAGACCCAGTACTTC
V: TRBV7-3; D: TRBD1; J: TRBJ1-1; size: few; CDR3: CASSSGQGAFPAFF; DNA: TGTGCCAGCAGCTCGGGACAGGGGGCCTTCCCGGCTTTCTTT
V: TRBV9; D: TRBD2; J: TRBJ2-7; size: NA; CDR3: CASSVSGRAWEQYF; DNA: TGTGCCAGCAGCGTTAGCGGGAGGGCCTGGGAGCAGTACTTC
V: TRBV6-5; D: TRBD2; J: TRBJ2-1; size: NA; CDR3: CASSSGLAGAGEQFF; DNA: TGTGCCAGCAGCTCGGGACTAGCGGGGGCGGGTGAGCAGTTCTTC
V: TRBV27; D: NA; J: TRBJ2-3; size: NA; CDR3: CASSDTGKDYSTDTQYF; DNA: TGTGCCAGCAGTGACACAGGGAAAGACTACAGCACAGATACGCAGTATTTT
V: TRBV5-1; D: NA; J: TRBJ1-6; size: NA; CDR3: CASSPRTDNSPLHF; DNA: TGCGCCAGCAGCCCTCGGACAGACAATTCACCCCTCCACTTT
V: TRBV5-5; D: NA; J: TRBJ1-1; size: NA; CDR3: CASSLRVFNTEAFF; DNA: TGTGCCAGCAGCCTGCGAGTATTTAACACTGAAGCTTTCTTT
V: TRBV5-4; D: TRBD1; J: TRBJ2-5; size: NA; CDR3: CASSSTGVEETQYF; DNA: TGTGCCAGCAGCTCGACAGGGGTTGAGGAGACCCAGTACTTC
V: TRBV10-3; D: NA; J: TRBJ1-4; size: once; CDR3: CAISEGSNNEKLFF; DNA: TGTGCCATCAGTGAGGGCAGTAATAATGAAAAACTGTTTTTT
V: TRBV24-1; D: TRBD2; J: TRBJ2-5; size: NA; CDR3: CATSVSLAGGETQYF; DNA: TGTGCCACCAGTGTGTCCCTAGCGGGAGGTGAGACCCAGTACTTC
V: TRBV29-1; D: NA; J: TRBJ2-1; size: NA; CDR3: CSVEDPPRSSYNEQFF; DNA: TGCAGCGTTGAAGACCCTCCTCGGAGCTCCTACAATGAGCAGTTCTTC
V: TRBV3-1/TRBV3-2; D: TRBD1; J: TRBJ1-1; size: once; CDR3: CASRDRGQAFF; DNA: TGTGCCAGCAGGGACAGGGGGCAAGCTTTCTTT
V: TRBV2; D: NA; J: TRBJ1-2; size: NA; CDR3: CAEGEGSGYGYTF; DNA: TGTGCCGAGGGGGAGGGGTCGGGTTATGGCTACACCTTC
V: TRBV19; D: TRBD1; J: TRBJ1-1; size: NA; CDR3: CASSIGTGLTEAFF; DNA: TGTGCCAGTAGTATCGGGACAGGGCTGACTGAAGCTTTCTTT
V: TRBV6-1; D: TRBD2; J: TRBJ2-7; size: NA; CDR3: CASSEIGGTGEGISYEQYF; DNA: TGTGCCAGCAGTGAAATAGGTGGTACGGGGGAGGGAATCTCCTACGAGCAGTACTTC
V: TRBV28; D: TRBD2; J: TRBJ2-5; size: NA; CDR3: CASSSTPSGGKTQYF; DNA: TGTGCCAGCAGCAGCACCCCTAGCGGCGGGAAGACCCAGTACTTC
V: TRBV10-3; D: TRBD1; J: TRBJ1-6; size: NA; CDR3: CAISDRDNSPLHF; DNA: TGTGCCATCAGCGACAGGGACAATTCACCCCTCCACTTT
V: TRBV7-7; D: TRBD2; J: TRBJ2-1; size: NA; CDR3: CASSLGTSGRSNEQFF; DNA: TGTGCTAGCAGCTTAGGGACTAGCGGGAGGTCCAATGAGCAGTTCTTC
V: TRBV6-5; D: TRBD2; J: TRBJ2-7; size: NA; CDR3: CASSYLAGTYEQYF; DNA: TGTGCCAGCAGTTACCTAGCGGGGACTTACGAGCAGTACTTC
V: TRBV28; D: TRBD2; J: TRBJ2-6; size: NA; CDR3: CASIRGAGAPGANVLTF; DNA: TGTGCCAGCATCCGGGGAGCGGGGGCGCCTGGGGCCAACGTCCTGACTTTC
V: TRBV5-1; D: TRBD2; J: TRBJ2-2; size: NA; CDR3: CASSLGRLAGTGELFF; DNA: TGCGCCAGCAGCTTGGGGCGCCTAGCGGGGACCGGGGAGCTGTTTTTT
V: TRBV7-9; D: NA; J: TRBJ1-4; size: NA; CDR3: CASSLSGSGIEKLFF; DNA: TGTGCCAGCAGCTTATCGGGCAGCGGGATTGAAAAACTGTTTTTT
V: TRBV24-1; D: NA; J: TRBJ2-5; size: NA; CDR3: CATSDRRAGKSPETQYF; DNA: TGTGCCACCAGTGATCGGCGGGCGGGAAAGAGCCCGGAGACCCAGTACTTC
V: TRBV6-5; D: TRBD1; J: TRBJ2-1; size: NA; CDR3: CASRGQGRSYNEQFF; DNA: TGTGCCAGCAGGGGACAGGGGCGATCCTACAATGAGCAGTTCTTC
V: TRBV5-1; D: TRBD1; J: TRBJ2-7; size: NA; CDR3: CASSLTGDLYEQYF; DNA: TGCGCCAGCAGCTTGACAGGGGACCTCTACGAGCAGTACTTC
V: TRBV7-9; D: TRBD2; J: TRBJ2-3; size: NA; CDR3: CASSPIAGITDTQYF; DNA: TGTGCCAGCAGCCCAATAGCGGGGATCACAGATACGCAGTATTTT
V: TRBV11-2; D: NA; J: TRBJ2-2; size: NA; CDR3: CASSFGLNTGELFF; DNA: TGTGCCAGCAGCTTTGGGCTGAACACCGGGGAGCTGTTTTTT
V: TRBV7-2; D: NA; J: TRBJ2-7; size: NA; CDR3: CASSPRTGWNEQYF; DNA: TGTGCCAGCAGCCCCCGAACAGGGTGGAACGAGCAGTACTTC
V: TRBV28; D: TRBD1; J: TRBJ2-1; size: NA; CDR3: CASSLSGTGNNEQFF; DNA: TGTGCCAGCAGTTTATCCGGGACAGGGAACAATGAGCAGTTCTTC
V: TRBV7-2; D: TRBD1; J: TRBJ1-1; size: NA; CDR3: CASSFVQGAGTEAFF; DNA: TGTGCCAGCAGCTTTGTGCAGGGGGCGGGAACTGAAGCTTTCTTT
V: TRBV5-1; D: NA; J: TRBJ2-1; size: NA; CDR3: CASSLSQGYNEQFF; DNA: TGCGCCAGCAGCTTGAGTCAGGGCTACAATGAGCAGTTCTTC
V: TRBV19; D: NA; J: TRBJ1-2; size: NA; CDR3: CASSIAVSGAGYTF; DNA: TGTGCCAGTAGCATCGCGGTATCAGGGGCTGGCTACACCTTC
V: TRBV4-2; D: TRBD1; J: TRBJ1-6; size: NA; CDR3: CASSQADREVVGLGSPLHF; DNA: TGTGCCAGCAGCCAAGCAGACAGGGAGGTAGTAGGTCTAGGTTCACCCCTCCACTTT
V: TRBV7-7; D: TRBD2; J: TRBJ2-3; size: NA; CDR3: CASSLAGGPSTDTQYF; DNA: TGTGCTAGCAGCTTAGCGGGGGGACCAAGCACAGATACGCAGTATTTT
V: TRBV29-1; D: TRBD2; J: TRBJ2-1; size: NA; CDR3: CSVETSGRTNEQFF; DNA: TGCAGCGTCGAGACTAGCGGGAGAACTAATGAGCAGTTCTTC
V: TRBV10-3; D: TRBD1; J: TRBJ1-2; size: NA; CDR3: CAISEGSQGDDGYTF; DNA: TGTGCCATCAGTGAGGGGAGCCAGGGGGATGACGGCTACACCTTC
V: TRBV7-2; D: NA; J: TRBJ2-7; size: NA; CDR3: CASSLPDSSYEQYF; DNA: TGTGCCAGCAGCTTACCGGACAGCTCCTACGAGCAGTACTTC
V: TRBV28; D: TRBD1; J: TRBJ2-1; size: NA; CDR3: CASSKWDRGFLNEQFF; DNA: TGTGCCAGCAGTAAGTGGGACAGGGGGTTTCTGAATGAGCAGTTCTTC
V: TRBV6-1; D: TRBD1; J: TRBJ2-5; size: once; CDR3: CASSESDRGLGTQYF; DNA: TGTGCCAGCAGTGAGTCGGACAGGGGACTCGGGACCCAGTACTTC
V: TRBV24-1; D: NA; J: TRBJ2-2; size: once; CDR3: CATSDPRGDTGELFF; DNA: TGTGCCACCAGTGATCCGCGGGGTGACACCGGGGAGCTGTTTTTT
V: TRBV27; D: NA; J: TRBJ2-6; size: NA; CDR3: CASSFLLSHSGANVLTF; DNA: TGTGCCAGCAGTTTTTTACTCTCCCACTCTGGGGCCAACGTCCTGACTTTC
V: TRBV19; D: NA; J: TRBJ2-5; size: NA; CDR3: CASSIGGREAQYF; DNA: TGTGCCAGTAGTATTGGGGGCCGGGAGGCCCAGTACTTC
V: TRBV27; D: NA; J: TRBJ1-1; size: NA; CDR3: CASSSLARNTEAFF; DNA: TGTGCCAGCAGTTCGTTGGCCAGGAACACTGAAGCTTTCTTT
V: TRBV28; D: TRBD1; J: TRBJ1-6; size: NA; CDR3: CASSLDRVDSPLHF; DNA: TGTGCCAGCAGTCTCGACAGGGTCGATTCACCCCTCCACTTT
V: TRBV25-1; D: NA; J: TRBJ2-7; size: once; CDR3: CASSELTGQGLYEQYF; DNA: TGTGCCAGCAGTGAATTAACGGGGCAGGGGCTGTACGAGCAGTACTTC
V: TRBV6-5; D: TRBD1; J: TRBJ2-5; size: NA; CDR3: CASLQGAQVETQYF; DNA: TGTGCCAGCTTACAGGGGGCGCAAGTAGAGACCCAGTACTTC